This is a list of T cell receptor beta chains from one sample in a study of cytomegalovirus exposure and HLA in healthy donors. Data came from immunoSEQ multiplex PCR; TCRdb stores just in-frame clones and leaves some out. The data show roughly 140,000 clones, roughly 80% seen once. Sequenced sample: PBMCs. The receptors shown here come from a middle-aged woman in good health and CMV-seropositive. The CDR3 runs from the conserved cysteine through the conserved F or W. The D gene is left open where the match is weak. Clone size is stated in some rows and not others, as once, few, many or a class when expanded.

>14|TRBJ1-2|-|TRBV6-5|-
CASTKRGLNYGYTF
TGTGCCAGCACCAAGCGGGGCCTTAACTATGGCTACACCTTC
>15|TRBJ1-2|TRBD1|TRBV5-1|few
CASSSDPGTGSGYTF
TGCGCCAGCAGCTCGGACCCCGGGACAGGGAGTGGCTACACCTTC
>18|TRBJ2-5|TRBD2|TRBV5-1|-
CASSLAVSAGGPQETQYF
TGCGCCAGCAGCTTGGCCGTATCTGCGGGAGGACCTCAAGAGACCCAGTACTTC
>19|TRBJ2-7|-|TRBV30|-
CAWSVQASQVPYLSYEQYF
TGTGCCTGGAGTGTACAAGCATCCCAGGTCCCCTATCTCTCCTACGAGCAGTACTTC
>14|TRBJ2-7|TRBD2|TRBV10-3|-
CAISEGLARVGQYF
TGTGCCATCAGTGAGGGACTAGCCCGCGTAGGGCAGTACTTC
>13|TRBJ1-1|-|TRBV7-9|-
CASSLVQSGEAFF
TGTGCCAGCAGCTTAGTCCAGAGCGGTGAAGCTTTCTTT
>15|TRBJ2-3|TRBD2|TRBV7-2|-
CASYERGGLMDTQYF
TGTGCCAGCTATGAGCGGGGGGGCCTAATGGATACGCAGTATTTT
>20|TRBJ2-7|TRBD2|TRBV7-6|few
CASSFHPGTSSSIWAYEQYF
TGTGCCAGCAGCTTCCATCCCGGGACTAGCTCCTCAATTTGGGCCTACGAGCAGTACTTC
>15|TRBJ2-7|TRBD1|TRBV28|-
CASSVIGTVPYEQYF
TGTGCCAGCAGTGTGATCGGGACAGTACCATACGAGCAGTACTTC
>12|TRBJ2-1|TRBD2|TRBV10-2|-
CASTGTSGEQFF
TGCGCCAGCACCGGGACTAGCGGGGAGCAGTTCTTC
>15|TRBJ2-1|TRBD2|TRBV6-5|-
CASKPEGLAGAEQFF
TGTGCCAGCAAGCCCGAGGGGCTAGCGGGAGCTGAGCAGTTCTTC
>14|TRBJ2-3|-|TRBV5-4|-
CASSLGSGADTQYF
TGTGCCAGCAGCTTGGGGTCAGGGGCGGATACGCAGTATTTT
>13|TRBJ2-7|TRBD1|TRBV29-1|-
CSVADRGGSEQYF
TGCAGCGTTGCTGACAGGGGGGGATCCGAGCAGTACTTC
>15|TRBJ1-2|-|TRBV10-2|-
CASSDLGWWEMGYTF
TGCGCCAGCAGTGATCTCGGGTGGTGGGAGATGGGCTACACCTTC
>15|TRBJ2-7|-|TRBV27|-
CASSLRASEDYEQYF
TGTGCCAGCAGTTTACGGGCTAGCGAGGACTACGAGCAGTACTTC
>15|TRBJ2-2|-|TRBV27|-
CASRDPGLNTGELFF
TGTGCCAGCAGGGATCCGGGATTGAACACCGGGGAGCTGTTTTTT
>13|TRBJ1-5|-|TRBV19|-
CASSQGANQPQHF
TGTGCCAGTAGCCAGGGCGCTAATCAGCCCCAGCATTTT
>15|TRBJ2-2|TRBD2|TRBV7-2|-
CASSAGLAGAGELFF
TGTGCCAGCAGCGCAGGACTAGCAGGCGCCGGGGAGCTGTTTTTT
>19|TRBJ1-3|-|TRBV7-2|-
CASSYRRGWQEETGNTIYF
TGTGCCAGCAGCTACCGAAGGGGATGGCAGGAAGAAACTGGAAACACCATATATTTT
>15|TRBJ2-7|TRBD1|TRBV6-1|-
CASSEAPGQSYEQYF
TGTGCCAGCAGTGAAGCTCCGGGACAGAGCTACGAGCAGTACTTC
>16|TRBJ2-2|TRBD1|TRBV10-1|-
CASSGTVGIGTGELFF
TGCGCCAGCAGCGGGACAGTGGGAATAGGCACCGGGGAGCTGTTTTTT